This T cell receptor (beta chain) was identified in a study of T cells after yellow fever vaccination. Details on this clonotype: Its antigen is unknown.

Overall study results and limits: After the booster, 96% of CD4 and 88% of CD8 primary-response clones were re-detected.

MiXCR, run by TCRdb on the 5' RACE reads, gives a single entry per CDR3 protein. The data show under 300,000 distinct CDR3 sequences, around 6.7% seen once. V was pared by 6 bases and J by 2 bases, with 7 bases between. The CDR3 has 13 residues. Germline V gene data show CDR1 as SNHLY and CDR2 as FYNNEI. This sequence was found in a man aged 25-45 years who received the YFV17D yellow fever vaccine. The sequencing used CD4+ T cells sorted from PBMCs, collected on the day of the yellow fever booster vaccination. The gene calls are TRBV2 and TRBJ2-2; no reliable D call. CDR3 DNA: TGTGCCAGCAGGACACACAACACCGGGGAGCTGTTTTTT. It yields the protein CASRTHNTGELFF. Full variable domain (remainder filled in from reference TRBV2 and TRBJ2-2): EPEVTQTPSHQVTQMGQEVILRCVPISNHLYFYWYRQILGQKVEFLVSFYNNEISEKSEIFDDQFSVERPDGSNFTLKIRSTKLEDSAMYFCASRTHNTGELFFGEGSRLTVL.